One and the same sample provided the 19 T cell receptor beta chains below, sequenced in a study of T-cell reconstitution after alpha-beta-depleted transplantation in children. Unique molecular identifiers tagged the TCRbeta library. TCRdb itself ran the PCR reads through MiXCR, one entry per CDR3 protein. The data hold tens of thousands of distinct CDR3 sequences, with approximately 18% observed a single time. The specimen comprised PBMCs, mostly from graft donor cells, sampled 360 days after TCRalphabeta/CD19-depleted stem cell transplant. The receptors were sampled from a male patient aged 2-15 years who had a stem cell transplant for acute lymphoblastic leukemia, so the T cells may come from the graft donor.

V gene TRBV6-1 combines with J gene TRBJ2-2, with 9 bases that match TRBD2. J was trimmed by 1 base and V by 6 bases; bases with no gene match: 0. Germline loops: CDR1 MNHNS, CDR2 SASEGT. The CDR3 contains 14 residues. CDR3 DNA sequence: TGTGCCAGCAGGACTAGCGGGAACACCGGGGAGCTGTTTTTT. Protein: CASRTSGNTGELFF.

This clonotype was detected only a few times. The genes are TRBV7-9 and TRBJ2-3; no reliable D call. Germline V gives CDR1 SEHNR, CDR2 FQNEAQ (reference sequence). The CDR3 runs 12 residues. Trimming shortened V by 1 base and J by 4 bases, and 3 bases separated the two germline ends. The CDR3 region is CASSLEADTQYF. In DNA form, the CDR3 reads TGTGCCAGCAGCTTAGAGGCAGATACGCAGTATTTT.

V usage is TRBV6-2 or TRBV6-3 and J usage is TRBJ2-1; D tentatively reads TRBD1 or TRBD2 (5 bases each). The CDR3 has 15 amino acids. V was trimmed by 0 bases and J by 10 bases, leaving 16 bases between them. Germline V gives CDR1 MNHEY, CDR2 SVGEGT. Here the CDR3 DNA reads TGTGCCAGCAGTTACTCGCCAAACTCCAGGGAGGAGCAGTTCTTC. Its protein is CASSYSPNSREEQFF.

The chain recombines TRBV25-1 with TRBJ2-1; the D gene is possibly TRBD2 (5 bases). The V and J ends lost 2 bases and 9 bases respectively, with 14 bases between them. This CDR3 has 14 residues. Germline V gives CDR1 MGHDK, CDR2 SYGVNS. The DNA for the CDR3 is TGTGCCAGCAGTGAACCCTGGGGAGCTAGTGAGCAGTTCTTC. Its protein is CASSEPWGASEQFF.

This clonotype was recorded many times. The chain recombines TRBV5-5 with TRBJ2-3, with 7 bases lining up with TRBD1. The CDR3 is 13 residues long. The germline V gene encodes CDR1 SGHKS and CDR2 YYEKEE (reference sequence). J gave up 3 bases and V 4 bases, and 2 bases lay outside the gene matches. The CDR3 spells CASSIQGTDTQYF. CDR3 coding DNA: TGTGCCAGCAGCATACAGGGGACAGATACGCAGTATTTT.

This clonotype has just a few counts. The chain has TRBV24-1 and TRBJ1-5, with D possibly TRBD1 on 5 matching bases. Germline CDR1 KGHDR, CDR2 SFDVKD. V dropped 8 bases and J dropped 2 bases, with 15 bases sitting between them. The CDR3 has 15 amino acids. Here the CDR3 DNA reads TGTGCCACCACTCTGACAGCCACTCGCAATCAGCCCCAGCATTTT. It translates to CATTLTATRNQPQHF.

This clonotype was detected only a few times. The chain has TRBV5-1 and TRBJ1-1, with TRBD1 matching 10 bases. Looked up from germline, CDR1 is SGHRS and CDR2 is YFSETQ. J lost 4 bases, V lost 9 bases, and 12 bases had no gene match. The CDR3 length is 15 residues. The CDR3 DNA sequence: TGCGCCACCCGGAAAGAGGGACAGGGGACCACTGAAGCTTTCTTT. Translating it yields CATRKEGQGTTEAFF.

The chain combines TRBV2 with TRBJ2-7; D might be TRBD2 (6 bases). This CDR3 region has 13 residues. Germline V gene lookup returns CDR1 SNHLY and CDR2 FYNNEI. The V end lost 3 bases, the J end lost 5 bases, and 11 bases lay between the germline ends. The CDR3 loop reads CASSDGGIHEQYF. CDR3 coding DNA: TGTGCCAGCAGTGATGGAGGGATTCACGAGCAGTACTTC.

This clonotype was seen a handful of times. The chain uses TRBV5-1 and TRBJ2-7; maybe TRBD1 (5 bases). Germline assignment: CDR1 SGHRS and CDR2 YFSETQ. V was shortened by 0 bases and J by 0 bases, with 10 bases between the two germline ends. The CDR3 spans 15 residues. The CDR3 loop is CASSLVTGTSYEQYF. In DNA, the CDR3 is TGCGCCAGCAGCTTGGTTACAGGAACCTCCTACGAGCAGTACTTC.

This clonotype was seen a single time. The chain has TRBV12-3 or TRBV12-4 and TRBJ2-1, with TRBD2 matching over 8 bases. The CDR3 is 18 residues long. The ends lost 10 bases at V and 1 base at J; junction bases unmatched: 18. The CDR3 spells CAILFLGGRPPSYNEQFF. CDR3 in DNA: TGTGCCATCCTCTTTCTAGGCGGGAGGCCTCCTTCCTACAATGAGCAGTTCTTC.

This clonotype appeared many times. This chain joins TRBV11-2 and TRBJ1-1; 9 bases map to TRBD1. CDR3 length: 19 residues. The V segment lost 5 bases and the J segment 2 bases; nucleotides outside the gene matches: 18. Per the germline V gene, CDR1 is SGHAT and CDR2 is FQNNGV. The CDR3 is CASSHYRPGQGRVNTEAFF. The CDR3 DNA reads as TGTGCCAGCAGCCACTACCGCCCAGGACAGGGGAGGGTCAACACTGAAGCTTTCTTT.

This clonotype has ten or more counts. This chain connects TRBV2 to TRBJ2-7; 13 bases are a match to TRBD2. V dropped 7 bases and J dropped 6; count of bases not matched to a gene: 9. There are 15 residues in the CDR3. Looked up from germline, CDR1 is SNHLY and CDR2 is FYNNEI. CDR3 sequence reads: CASNTPGTSGVEQYF. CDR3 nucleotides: TGTGCCAGCAACACACCCGGGACTAGCGGGGTCGAGCAGTACTTC.

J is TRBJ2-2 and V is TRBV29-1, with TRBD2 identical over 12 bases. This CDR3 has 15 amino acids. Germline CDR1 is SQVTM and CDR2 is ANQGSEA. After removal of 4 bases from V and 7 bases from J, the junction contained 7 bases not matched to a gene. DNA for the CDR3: TGCAGCGTTGGGCTAGCGGGAGGGCCTAACGGGGAGCTGTTTTTT. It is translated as CSVGLAGGPNGELFF.

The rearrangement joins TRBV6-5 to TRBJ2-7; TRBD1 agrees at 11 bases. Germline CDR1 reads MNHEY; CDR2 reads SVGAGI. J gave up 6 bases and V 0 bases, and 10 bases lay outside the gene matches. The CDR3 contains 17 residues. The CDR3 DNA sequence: TGTGCCAGCAGTTACTCGCGTTTGTTGGACAGGGGGCGCGAGCAGTACTTC. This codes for CASSYSRLLDRGREQYF.

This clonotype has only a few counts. The CDR3 coding sequence is TGTGCCAGCAAGCACGGGGATAGGATGAACACTGAAGCTTTCTTT. Translating gives CASKHGDRMNTEAFF. V usage is TRBV6-1 and J usage is TRBJ1-1, with no clear D. V was pared by 7 bases and J by 0 bases, with 15 bases between. Germline lookup yields CDR1 MNHNS and CDR2 SASEGT. This CDR3 contains 15 residues.

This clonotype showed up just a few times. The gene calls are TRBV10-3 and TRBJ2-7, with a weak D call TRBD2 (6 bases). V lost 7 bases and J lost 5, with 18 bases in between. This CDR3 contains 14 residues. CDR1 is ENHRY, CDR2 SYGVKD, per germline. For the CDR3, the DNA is TGTGCCATCAATGGGGGTACTAGCATTCACGAGCAGTACTTC. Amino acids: CAINGGTSIHEQYF.

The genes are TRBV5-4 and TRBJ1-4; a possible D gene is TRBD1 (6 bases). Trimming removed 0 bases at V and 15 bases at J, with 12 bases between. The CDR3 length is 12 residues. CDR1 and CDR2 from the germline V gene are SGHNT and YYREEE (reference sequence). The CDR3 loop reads CASSLAIGGLFF. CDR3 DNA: TGTGCCAGCAGCTTGGCGATAGGGGGGTTGTTTTTT.

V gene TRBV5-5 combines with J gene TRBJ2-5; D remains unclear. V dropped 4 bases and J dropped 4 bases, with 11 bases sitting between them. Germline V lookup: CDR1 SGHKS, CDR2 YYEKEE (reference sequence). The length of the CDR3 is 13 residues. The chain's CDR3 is CASSPHIGETQYF. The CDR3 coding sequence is TGTGCCAGCAGCCCACACATCGGAGAGACCCAGTACTTC.

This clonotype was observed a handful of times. The CDR3 loop is CASSYAGTSGTYEQYF. The DNA of the CDR3 is TGTGCCAGCAGTTACGCCGGGACTAGCGGTACCTACGAGCAGTACTTC. This chain links TRBV6-5 with TRBJ2-7, with 11 bases that match TRBD2. Germline lookup yields CDR1 MNHEY and CDR2 SVGAGI. The CDR3 spans 16 residues. Trimming took 2 bases from V and 2 from J; bases not matched to a gene: 5.